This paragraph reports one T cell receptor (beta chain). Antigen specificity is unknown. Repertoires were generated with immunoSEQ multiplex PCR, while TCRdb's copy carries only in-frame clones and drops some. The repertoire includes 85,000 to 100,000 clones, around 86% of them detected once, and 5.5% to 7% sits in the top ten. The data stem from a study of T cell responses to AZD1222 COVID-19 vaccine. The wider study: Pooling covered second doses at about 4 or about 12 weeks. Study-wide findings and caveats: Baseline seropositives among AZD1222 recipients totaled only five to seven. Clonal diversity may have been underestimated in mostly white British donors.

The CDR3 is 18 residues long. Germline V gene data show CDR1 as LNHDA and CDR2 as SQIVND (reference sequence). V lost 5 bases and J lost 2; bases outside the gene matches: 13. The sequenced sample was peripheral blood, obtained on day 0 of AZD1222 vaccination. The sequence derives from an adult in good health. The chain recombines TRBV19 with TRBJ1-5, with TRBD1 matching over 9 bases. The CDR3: CASSPGTGISLRNQPQHF. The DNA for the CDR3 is TGTGCCAGTAGTCCCGGGACAGGGATTTCCCTTCGCAATCAGCCCCAGCATTTT. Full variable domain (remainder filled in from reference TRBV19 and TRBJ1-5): DGGITQSPKYLFRKEGQNVTLSCEQNLNHDAMYWYRQDPGQGLRLIYYSQIVNDFQKGDIAEGYSVSREKKESFPLTVTSAQKNPTAFYLCASSPGTGISLRNQPQHFGDGTRLSIL.